This TCR beta chain was profiled in a study of blood T cell repertoires in COVID-19. Source study methods: By means of reference gene primer amplification, nucleated cell counts were estimated. TCRdb keeps only in-frame clones here, not all; method: immunoSEQ multiplex PCR. V, J and clone size are those of that table, while D and trimming were read from the DNA. Counted here are roughly 250,000 clones, around four fifths occurring once; the ten biggest clones make up 4%. The germline V gene encodes CDR1 MGHRA and CDR2 YSYEKL. The V gene end was trimmed by 1 base and the J gene end by 4 bases; junction bases not matched to a gene: 11. The CDR3 runs 17 residues.

Sequencing was done on a sample of peripheral blood. The TCR originated in a middle-aged woman with active or convalescent COVID-19. The chain combines TRBV4-1 with TRBJ2-7; 9 bases match TRBD1. The CDR3 nucleotides are TGCGCCAGCAGCCAAGGACACGGACAGGGGCTAAAGTACGAGCAGTACTTC. It specifies CASSQGHGQGLKYEQYF.